The 4 T cell receptor beta chains given below trace back to one sample, sequenced in a study of vaccination and CD4 T cells after COVID-19. Their antigen targets remain unknown. With the Oncomine TCR Beta short-read assay, DNA from cultured CD4+ T cells was sequenced. TCRdb ran MiXCR on the PCR reads and lists one entry per CDR3 protein. The sample holds about 13,000 distinct CDR3 sequences, about three fifths seen once. Treatment indicated: approximately 9-day PBMC culture with coronavirus spike peptide pools or control peptides (ViraFEST assay). Sequencing input: CD4+ T cells from blood, cultured in vitro. The receptor set was obtained from a human donor who had recovered from COVID-19.

The chain couples TRBV20-1 to TRBJ1-1; no clear D gene. The CDR3 totals 15 residues. V was shortened by 6 bases and J by 4 bases, with 21 bases between the two germline ends. In germline, CDR1 is DFQATT, CDR2 SNEGSKA (reference sequence). The CDR3 DNA sequence: TGCAGTGCAAGACGCATCTTAGAGGTCAGCACTGAAGCTTTCTTT. This gives the protein CSARRILEVSTEAFF.

The chain recombines TRBV6-1 with TRBJ1-2; 10 nucleotides line up with TRBD1. CDR3 length: 16 amino acids. CDR1 and CDR2 from the germline V gene are MNHNS and SASEGT. Trimming at V came to 3 bases and at J to 3 bases, leaving 7 bases not matched to a gene. The CDR3 protein is CASSDSTGQGDYGYTF. As DNA, the CDR3 is TGTGCCAGCAGTGACTCTACCGGACAGGGGGACTATGGCTACACCTTC.

CDR3 residues: CASSLGTQEAYEQYF. The CDR3 DNA sequence: TGTGCCAGCAGCTTAGGAACCCAGGAGGCCTACGAGCAGTACTTC. This sequence joins TRBV11-2 and TRBJ2-7; weak D call: TRBD2 (5 bases). The V gene lost 1 base and the J gene lost 2 bases, with 12 bases spanning the gap. Germline V gives CDR1 SGHAT, CDR2 FQNNGV. The CDR3 extends over 15 amino acids.

This clonotype has a handful of counts. The chain links TRBV18 to TRBJ2-3, with 11 nucleotides matching TRBD2. Per the germline V gene, CDR1 is KGHSH and CDR2 is LQKENI. J was trimmed by 3 bases and V by 2 bases; bases with no gene match: 7. The CDR3 runs 17 residues. The CDR3 DNA sequence: TGTGCCAGCTCACCAGTTCTTACTAGCGGGAGTACAGATACGCAGTATTTT. As protein: CASSPVLTSGSTDTQYF.